This T cell receptor (beta chain) was captured by sequencing in a study of T cells in localized non-small cell lung cancer. Study results and caveats: Appearance in adjacent lung was seen for a median around 60 of the top 100 tumor clones. A denser population of T cells in blood accompanied longer overall survival. Because only a single region of the tumor was sequenced, heterogeneity remains possible.

Concerning this clone itself: The target antigen is unknown.

Libraries were prepared by immunoSEQ multiplex PCR; TCRdb keeps only in-frame clonotypes and omits some of them. The sample carries roughly 38,000 clones, 88% recorded once. V shed 5 bases, J shed 8 bases, and the junction held 13 bases outside the gene matches. The CDR3 contains 15 residues. The germline V gene encodes CDR1 SGHAT and CDR2 FQDESV (reference sequence). The specimen comprised peripheral blood, sampled before any cancer treatment. The receptor comes from a female donor aged 60 or older with stage I squamous cell lung carcinoma. This chain uses TRBV11-1 with TRBJ2-7, with 9 bases aligning to TRBD2. The CDR3 DNA sequence: TGTGCCAGCAGCGCCCGCGGACTAGCGTCCACTCAGCAGTACTTC. Amino acids: CASSARGLASTQQYF.